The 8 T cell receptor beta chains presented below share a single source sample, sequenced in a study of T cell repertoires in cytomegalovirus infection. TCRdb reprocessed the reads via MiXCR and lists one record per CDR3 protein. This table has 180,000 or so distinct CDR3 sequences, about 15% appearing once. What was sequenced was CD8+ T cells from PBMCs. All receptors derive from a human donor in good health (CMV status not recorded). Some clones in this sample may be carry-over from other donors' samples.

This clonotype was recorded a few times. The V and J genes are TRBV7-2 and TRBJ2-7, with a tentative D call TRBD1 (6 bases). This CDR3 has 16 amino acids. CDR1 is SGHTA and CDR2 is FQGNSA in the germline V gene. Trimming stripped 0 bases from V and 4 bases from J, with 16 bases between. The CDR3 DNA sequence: TGTGCCAGCAGCTTAGCGACCGGGACAAGGATGTACGAGCAGTACTTC. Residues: CASSLATGTRMYEQYF.

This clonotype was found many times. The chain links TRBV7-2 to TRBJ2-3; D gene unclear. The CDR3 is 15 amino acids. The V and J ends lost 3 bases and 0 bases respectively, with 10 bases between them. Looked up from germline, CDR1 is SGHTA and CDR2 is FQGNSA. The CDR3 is CASSFPGPSTDTQYF. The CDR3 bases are TGTGCCAGCAGCTTCCCCGGCCCTAGCACAGATACGCAGTATTTT.

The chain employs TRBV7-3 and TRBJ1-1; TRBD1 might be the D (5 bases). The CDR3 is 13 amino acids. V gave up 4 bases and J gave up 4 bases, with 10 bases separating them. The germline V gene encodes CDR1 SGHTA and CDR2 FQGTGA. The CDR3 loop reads CASSSGQLTEAFF. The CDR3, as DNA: TGTGCCAGCAGCTCTGGACAACTCACTGAAGCTTTCTTT.

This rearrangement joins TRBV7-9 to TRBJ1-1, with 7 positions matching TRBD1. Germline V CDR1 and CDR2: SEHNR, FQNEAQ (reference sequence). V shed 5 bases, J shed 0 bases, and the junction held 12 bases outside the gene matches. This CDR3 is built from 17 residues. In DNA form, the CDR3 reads TGTGCCAGCAGCGGAGACCGGGACAGCGGTATGAACACTGAAGCTTTCTTT. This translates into CASSGDRDSGMNTEAFF.

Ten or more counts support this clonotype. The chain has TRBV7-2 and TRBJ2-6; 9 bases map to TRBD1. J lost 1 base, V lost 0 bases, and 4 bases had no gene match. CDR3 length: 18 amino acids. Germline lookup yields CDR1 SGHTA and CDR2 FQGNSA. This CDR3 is CASSLATGGFSGANVLTF. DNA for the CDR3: TGTGCCAGCAGCTTAGCGACAGGGGGATTTTCTGGGGCCAACGTCCTGACTTTC.

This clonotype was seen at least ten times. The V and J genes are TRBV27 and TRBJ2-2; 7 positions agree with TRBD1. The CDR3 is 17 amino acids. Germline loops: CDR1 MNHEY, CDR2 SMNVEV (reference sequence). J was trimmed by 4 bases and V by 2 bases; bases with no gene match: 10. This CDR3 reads CASSLLGRGSTTGELFF. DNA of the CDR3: TGTGCCAGCAGTTTACTCGGCAGGGGGTCGACCACCGGGGAGCTGTTTTTT.

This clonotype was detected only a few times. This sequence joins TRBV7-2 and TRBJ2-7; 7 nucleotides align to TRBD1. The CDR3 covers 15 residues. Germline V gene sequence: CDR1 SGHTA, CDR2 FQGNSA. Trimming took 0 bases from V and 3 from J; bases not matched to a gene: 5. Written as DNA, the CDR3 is TGTGCCAGCAGCTTAGCTAGGGACAGAAACTACGAGCAGTACTTC. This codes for CASSLARDRNYEQYF. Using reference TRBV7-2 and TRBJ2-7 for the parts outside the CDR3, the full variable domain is GAGVSQSPSNKVTEKGKDVELRCDPISGHTALYWYRQSLGQGLEFLIYFQGNSAPDKSGLPSDRFSAERTGGSVSTLTIQRTQQEDSAVYLCASSLARDRNYEQYFGPGTRLTVT.

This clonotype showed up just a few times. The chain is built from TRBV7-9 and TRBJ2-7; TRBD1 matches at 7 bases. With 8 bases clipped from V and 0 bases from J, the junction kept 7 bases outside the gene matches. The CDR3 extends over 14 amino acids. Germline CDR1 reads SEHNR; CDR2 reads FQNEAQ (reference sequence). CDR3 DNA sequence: TGTGCCAGCGCCACCGGGACAGACTCCTACGAGCAGTACTTC. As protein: CASATGTDSYEQYF.